This record covers a single T cell receptor beta chain. Antigen unknown. Trimming shortened V by 5 bases and J by 1 base, and 17 bases separated the two germline ends. Germline assignment: CDR1 SEHNR and CDR2 FQNEAQ (reference sequence). The CDR3 is 16 amino acids. The data derive from a study of CD8 T cells in ankylosing spondylitis. The study, taken as a whole, reports: Made up of under ten highly homologous variants, a TCR beta motif appeared characteristic of ankylosing spondylitis blood. Earlier authors reported some of these motif variants in reactive arthritis synovial fluid and blood. It was reported that disease-linked clones were significantly enriched in matched ankylosing spondylitis synovial fluid.

Preparation of TCR beta libraries was done by quantitative 5'-RACE with molecular barcodes. TCRdb itself ran the 5' RACE reads through MiXCR, one entry per CDR3 protein. Of hundreds of thousands of distinct CDR3 sequences in the sample, under 8.5% were seen once. The sample comprised blood, either unsorted or a sorted T cell fraction (not recorded which). The J gene is TRBJ1-1, the V gene TRBV7-9; a weak D match, TRBD1 (6 bases). The TCR was taken from a female donor with ankylosing spondylitis or in good health (not recorded which). The CDR3 bases are TGTGCCAGCAGCCGGGACACCTCCGGGGGGAACACTGAAGCTTTCTTT. Its protein product is CASSRDTSGGNTEAFF.